A single sample gave rise to the 26 T cell receptor beta chains below, sequenced in a study of blood T cell repertoires in COVID-19. Generated by immunoSEQ multiplex PCR, the TCRdb table keeps only in-frame clones and is missing some. The repertoire has over 40,000 clones, 90% of them found once; the top ten carry 5% to 5.5%. The sequencing sample was made of peripheral blood. These receptors came from a man aged 65-85 years with acute or convalescent COVID-19.

The sample holds one count of this clone. This chain links TRBV7-2 with TRBJ1-1; D uncertain. CDR3 length: 11 amino acids. The ends were cut back, 3 bases at V and 6 bases at J, with 5 bases in the middle. In germline, CDR1 is SGHTA, CDR2 FQGNSA. CDR3: CASSFAPEAFF. DNA for the CDR3: TGTGCCAGCAGCTTTGCGCCTGAAGCTTTCTTT.

The chain combines TRBV7-2 with TRBJ1-1; weak D call: TRBD1 (5 bases). The CDR3 length is 15 residues. Germline V CDR1 and CDR2: SGHTA, FQGNSA. V lost 1 base, J lost 1 base, and 10 bases lay in between. For the CDR3, the DNA is TGTGCCAGCAGCTTAGTTGGGGGGAAGAACACTGAAGCTTTCTTT. It codes for CASSLVGGKNTEAFF.

This chain links TRBV2 with TRBJ2-3, with TRBD1 matching 9 bases. Germline lookup yields CDR1 SNHLY and CDR2 FYNNEI. The CDR3 loop spans 15 amino acids. V gave up 5 bases and J gave up 1 base; unmatched junction bases: 4. CDR3 bases: TGTGCCAGCAGTCGGACAGGGGCAGGCACAGATACGCAGTATTTT. This gives the protein CASSRTGAGTDTQYF.

The chain uses TRBV15 and TRBJ1-5; D unclear. Trimming took 3 bases from V and 4 from J, leaving 4 bases between them. There are 12 residues in the CDR3. Germline V lookup: CDR1 LNHNV, CDR2 YYDKDF (reference sequence). The DNA for the CDR3 is TGTGCCACCAGCAGGAGGAATCAGCCCCAGCATTTT. It is translated as CATSRRNQPQHF. The full variable domain, rest sourced from reference TRBV15 and TRBJ1-5, is DAMVIQNPRYQVTQFGKPVTLSCSQTLNHNVMYWYQQKSSQAPKLLFHYYDKDFNNEADTPDNFQSRRPNTSFCFLDIRSPGLGDTAMYLCATSRRNQPQHFGDGTRLSIL.

V is TRBV5-1 and J is TRBJ1-1, with 9 bases fitting TRBD1. With V trimmed by 4 bases and J by 4 bases, 11 bases remained unmatched. The CDR3 runs to 16 residues. CDR1 is SGHRS, CDR2 YFSETQ, per germline. For the CDR3, the DNA is TGCGCCAGCAGCGGACAGGGGCCCCTCCTGGGCACTGAAGCTTTCTTT. It codes for CASSGQGPLLGTEAFF.

This chain links TRBV7-3 with TRBJ2-1; 11 bases align to TRBD2. The J segment lost 6 bases and the V segment lost 5 bases, leaving 3 bases of the junction unmatched. The CDR3 consists of 14 residues. Germline CDR1 is SGHTA and CDR2 is FQGTGA. The CDR3 region has the DNA TGTGCCAGCAGCATAGCGGGGGGGCGCAATGAGCAGTTCTTC. Protein sequence: CASSIAGGRNEQFF.

J is TRBJ1-1 and V is TRBV14; D is undetermined. This CDR3 has 15 residues. CDR1 and CDR2 (germline): SGHDN, FVKESK. The V end lost 1 base, the J end lost 6 bases, and 15 bases lay between the germline ends. The CDR3 is CASSQAPTVAAEAFF. In nucleotides, the CDR3 is TGTGCCAGCAGCCAAGCCCCCACCGTAGCGGCTGAAGCTTTCTTT.

This chain connects TRBV27 to TRBJ1-1, with D perhaps matching TRBD1 (5 bases). Trimming took 3 bases from V and 4 from J, leaving 15 bases between them. The CDR3 extends over 15 amino acids. Germline CDR1 and CDR2: MNHEY and SMNVEV (reference sequence). This chain's CDR3 is CASSLSRVLSTEAFF. In DNA form, the CDR3 reads TGTGCCAGCAGTTTGTCCAGGGTTCTTTCCACTGAAGCTTTCTTT.

This chain uses TRBV10-3 with TRBJ2-3; TRBD2 aligns across 7 bases. This CDR3 spans 16 amino acids. Germline lookup yields CDR1 ENHRY and CDR2 SYGVKD. Germline trimming cut 11 bases from V and 2 bases from J; bases unmatched to any gene: 16. In nucleotides, the CDR3 is TGTGCCCCAGCAGCCGAGACTAGCACCATCACAGATACGCAGTATTTT. This gives the protein CAPAAETSTITDTQYF.

The chain is built from TRBV11-3 and TRBJ2-5; TRBD1 is a possible D gene (5 bases). Looked up from germline, CDR1 is SGHNT and CDR2 is YENEEA. With 5 bases removed from V and 7 bases from J, the gap between germline ends came to 14 bases. CDR3 length: 13 amino acids. The CDR3 DNA reads as TGTGCCAGCAGCGCAAACCGCCAGGGGACCCAGTACTTC. This codes for CASSANRQGTQYF.

This chain links TRBV6-2 or TRBV6-3 with TRBJ2-5; 9 bases are a match to TRBD1. The ends lost 4 bases at V and 0 bases at J; junction bases unmatched: 6. Looked up from germline, CDR1 is MNHEY and CDR2 is SVGEGT. This CDR3 has 16 amino acids. In nucleotides, the CDR3 is TGTGCCAGCAGTTCCCCCGGGACAGGGAACCAAGAGACCCAGTACTTC. This codes for CASSSPGTGNQETQYF.

The chain carries TRBV10-3 and TRBJ2-7; D is undetermined. V lost 6 bases, J lost 2 bases, and 5 bases lay in between. This CDR3 comprises 11 residues. Germline CDR1 is ENHRY and CDR2 is SYGVKD. The CDR3 here is CAIRDTYEQYF. The CDR3 nucleotides read TGTGCCATCAGAGACACCTACGAGCAGTACTTC.

The V and J genes are TRBV19 and TRBJ2-1; D possibly corresponds to TRBD1 (6 bases). The CDR3 sequence is 16 residues long. Germline-derived CDR1 and CDR2 are LNHDA and SQIVND (reference sequence). The V gene lost 5 bases and the J gene lost 7 bases, with 21 bases spanning the gap. The DNA for the CDR3 is TGTGCCAGTAGTGCAGCACAGGGTCGAATCTTGAATGAGCAGTTCTTC. Its protein is CASSAAQGRILNEQFF.

The J gene is TRBJ2-7, the V gene TRBV28, with TRBD1 as a possible D gene (5 bases). This CDR3 contains 14 residues. Trimming stripped 6 bases from V and 1 base from J, with 13 bases between. Germline V gene lookup returns CDR1 MDHEN and CDR2 SYDVKM. This chain's CDR3 is CASSSRVWSYEQYF. The DNA for the CDR3 is TGTGCCAGCAGCTCCAGGGTATGGTCCTACGAGCAGTACTTC.

The V gene is TRBV11-2, the J gene TRBJ1-1; perhaps TRBD1 as D (5 bases). In germline, CDR1 is SGHAT, CDR2 FQNNGV. With 5 bases removed from V and 0 bases from J, the gap between germline ends came to 16 bases. This CDR3 region has 16 residues. The CDR3 DNA reads TGTGCCAGCAGCGACCTTCGTTGGACACTGAACACTGAAGCTTTCTTT. Translation: CASSDLRWTLNTEAFF.

V is TRBV7-9 and J is TRBJ2-3; possibly TRBD2 for D (6 bases). CDR1 and CDR2 (germline): SEHNR, FQNEAQ (reference sequence). There are 15 residues in the CDR3. Deletions cut 0 bases from V and 3 bases from J, with 10 bases between. In DNA form, the CDR3 reads TGTGCCAGCAGCTTAGCACTAGCCCTAACAGATACGCAGTATTTT. Residues: CASSLALALTDTQYF.

This clone was counted a few times. V gene TRBV18 combines with J gene TRBJ2-7; 9 bases agree with TRBD1. The CDR3 covers 12 residues. Germline CDR1 KGHSH, CDR2 LQKENI. V was clipped by 8 bases and J by 7 bases; unmatched bases: 6. CDR3 bases: TGTGCCAGCGCGGGACAGGGTTTGGAGCAGTACTTC. Its translation: CASAGQGLEQYF. The full variable domain, with the rest looked up from reference TRBV18 and TRBJ2-7, is NAGVMQNPRHLVRRRGQEARLRCSPMKGHSHVYWYRQLPEEGLKFMVYLQKENIIDESGMPKERFSAEFPKEGPSILRIQQVVRGDSAAYFCASAGQGLEQYFGPGTRLTVT.

J is TRBJ1-1 and V is TRBV11-2; 7 nucleotides line up with TRBD1. The V and J ends lost 4 bases and 1 base, in that order; junction bases with no gene match: 18. The length of the CDR3 is 19 residues. Germline loops: CDR1 SGHAT, CDR2 FQNNGV. CDR3 bases: TGTGCCAGCAGCTCCCCCAGATTAAGGGGGCTTAGCAGGAACACTGAAGCTTTCTTT. It translates to CASSSPRLRGLSRNTEAFF.

The rearrangement links TRBV25-1 to TRBJ1-6, with unresolved D. V shed 6 bases and J shed 3 bases, with 9 bases lying between them. This CDR3 comprises 14 residues. Germline CDR1 and CDR2: MGHDK and SYGVNS. In DNA form, the CDR3 reads TGTGCCAGCAGCGTGAGCGGCTATAATTCACCCCTCCACTTT. This codes for CASSVSGYNSPLHF.

This chain joins TRBV3-1 (or the pseudogene TRBV3-2) and TRBJ2-5, with 8 bases lining up with TRBD2. CDR3 size: 13 residues. Germline values: CDR1 LGHDT, CDR2 YNNKEL (reference sequence). V lost 7 bases and J lost 7; bases outside the gene matches: 8. The CDR3: CASMVGSGGTQYF. For the CDR3, the DNA is TGTGCCAGCATGGTCGGAAGCGGGGGGACCCAGTACTTC.

The V call is TRBV5-4, the J call TRBJ2-2; D may be TRBD1 (6 bases). CDR1 is SGHNT and CDR2 is YYREEE in the germline V gene (reference sequence). The CDR3 contains 16 residues. The germline V and J ends were trimmed by 4 bases and 0 bases, with 13 bases remaining between them. CDR3 DNA sequence: TGTGCCAGCAGCCCTACCGGGACAACGAACACCGGGGAGCTGTTTTTT. Translating it yields CASSPTGTTNTGELFF.

The chain is built from TRBV7-2 and TRBJ2-1, with D maybe TRBD1 (5 bases). CDR1 is SGHTA, CDR2 FQGNSA, per germline. The CDR3 covers 15 residues. V lost 3 bases and J 2 bases, leaving 11 bases between the germline ends. The CDR3 protein is CASSFRQGPYNEQFF. The DNA for the CDR3 is TGTGCCAGCAGCTTCCGCCAGGGCCCCTACAATGAGCAGTTCTTC.

The chain joins TRBV19 to TRBJ2-5; 9 bases are a match to TRBD1. CDR3 size: 16 residues. V gave up 4 bases and J gave up 3 bases; unmatched junction bases: 9. Per germline, CDR1 LNHDA and CDR2 SQIVND (reference sequence). CDR3 nucleotides: TGTGCCAGTAGTAGACAGGGGGTAGCGGTGAAAGAGACCCAGTACTTC. Translation gives CASSRQGVAVKETQYF. Filled out from reference TRBV19 and TRBJ2-5, the complete variable domain reads DGGITQSPKYLFRKEGQNVTLSCEQNLNHDAMYWYRQDPGQGLRLIYYSQIVNDFQKGDIAEGYSVSREKKESFPLTVTSAQKNPTAFYLCASSRQGVAVKETQYFGPGTRLLVL.

The chain is built from TRBV11-3 and TRBJ2-7, with 15 bases matching TRBD2. The ends lost 4 bases at V and 2 bases at J; junction bases unmatched: 9. Germline V gives CDR1 SGHNT, CDR2 YENEEA. The CDR3 sequence is 18 residues long. The CDR3 nucleotides are TGTGCCAGCAGCTATGCCGGGACTAGCGGGGGGACAACCTACGAGCAGTACTTC. Translating gives CASSYAGTSGGTTYEQYF.

The rearrangement links TRBV5-4 to TRBJ2-5; D is uncertain. Germline V lookup: CDR1 SGHNT, CDR2 YYREEE (reference sequence). The CDR3 has 14 amino acids. Deletions cut 3 bases from V and 1 base from J, with 10 bases between. CDR3 protein: CASSSKTVQETQYF. Written as DNA, the CDR3 is TGTGCCAGCAGCTCCAAAACGGTCCAAGAGACCCAGTACTTC. Looking up the rest from reference TRBV5-4 and TRBJ2-5 gives the full variable domain: ETGVTQSPTHLIKTRGQQVTLRCSSQSGHNTVSWYQQALGQGPQFIFQYYREEENGRGNFPPRFSGLQFPNYSSELNVNALELDDSALYLCASSSKTVQETQYFGPGTRLLVL.

The rearrangement links TRBV27 to TRBJ2-2; possible D gene TRBD1, 7 bases. The germline gives CDR1 MNHEY, CDR2 SMNVEV (reference sequence). The V end lost 6 bases, the J end lost 0 bases, and 11 bases lay between the germline ends. The CDR3 totals 15 residues. CDR3 region: CASRGGQTNTGELFF. CDR3 in DNA: TGTGCCAGCAGGGGGGGACAGACGAACACCGGGGAGCTGTTTTTT.